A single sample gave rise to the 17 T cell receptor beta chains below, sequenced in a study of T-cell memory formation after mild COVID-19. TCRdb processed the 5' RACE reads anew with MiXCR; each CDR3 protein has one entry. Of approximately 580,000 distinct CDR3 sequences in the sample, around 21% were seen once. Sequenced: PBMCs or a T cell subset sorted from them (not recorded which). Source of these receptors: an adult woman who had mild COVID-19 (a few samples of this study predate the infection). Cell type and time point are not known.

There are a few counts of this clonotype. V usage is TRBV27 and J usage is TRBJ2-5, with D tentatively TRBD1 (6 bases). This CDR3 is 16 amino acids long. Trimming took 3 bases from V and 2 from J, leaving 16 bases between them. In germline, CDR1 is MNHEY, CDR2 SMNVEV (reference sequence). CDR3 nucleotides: TGTGCCAGCAGTTTGGGTGGTCAGGGGACGCAAGAGACCCAGTACTTC. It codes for CASSLGGQGTQETQYF.

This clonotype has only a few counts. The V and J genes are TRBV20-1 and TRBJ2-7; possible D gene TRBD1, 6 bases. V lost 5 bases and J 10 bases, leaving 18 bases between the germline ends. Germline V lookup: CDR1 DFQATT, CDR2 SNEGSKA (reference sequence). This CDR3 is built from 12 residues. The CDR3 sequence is CSALGHRPPQYF. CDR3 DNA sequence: TGCAGTGCTTTGGGACACCGTCCGCCTCAGTACTTC.

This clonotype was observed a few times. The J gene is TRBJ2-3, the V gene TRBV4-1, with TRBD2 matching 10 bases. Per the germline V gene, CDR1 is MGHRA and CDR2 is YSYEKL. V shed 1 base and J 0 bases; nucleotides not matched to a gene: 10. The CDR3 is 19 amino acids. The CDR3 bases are TGCGCCAGCAGCCAAGGTACTAGCGGGGACCTCACTAGCACAGATACGCAGTATTTT. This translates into CASSQGTSGDLTSTDTQYF.

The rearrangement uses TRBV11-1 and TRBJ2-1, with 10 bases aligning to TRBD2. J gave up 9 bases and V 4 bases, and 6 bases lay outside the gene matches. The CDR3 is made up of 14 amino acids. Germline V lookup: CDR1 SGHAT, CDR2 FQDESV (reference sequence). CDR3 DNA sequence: TGTGCCAGCAGCTCAAGCGGGGGGGCGGGTGAGCAGTTCTTC. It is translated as CASSSSGGAGEQFF.

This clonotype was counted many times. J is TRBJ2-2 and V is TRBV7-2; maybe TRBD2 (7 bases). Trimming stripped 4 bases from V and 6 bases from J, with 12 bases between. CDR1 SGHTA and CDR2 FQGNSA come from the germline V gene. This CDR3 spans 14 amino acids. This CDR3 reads CASSSQGGAGELFF. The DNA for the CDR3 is TGTGCCAGCAGCTCACAGGGAGGGGCCGGGGAGCTGTTTTTT. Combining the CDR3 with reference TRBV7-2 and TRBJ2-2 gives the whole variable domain GAGVSQSPSNKVTEKGKDVELRCDPISGHTALYWYRQSLGQGLEFLIYFQGNSAPDKSGLPSDRFSAERTGGSVSTLTIQRTQQEDSAVYLCASSSQGGAGELFFGEGSRLTVL.

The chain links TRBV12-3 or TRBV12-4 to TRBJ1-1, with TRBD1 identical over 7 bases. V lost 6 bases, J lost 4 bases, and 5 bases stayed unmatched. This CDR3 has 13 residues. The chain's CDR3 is CASSINRGTEAFF. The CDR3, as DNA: TGTGCCAGCAGCATCAACAGGGGCACTGAAGCTTTCTTT.

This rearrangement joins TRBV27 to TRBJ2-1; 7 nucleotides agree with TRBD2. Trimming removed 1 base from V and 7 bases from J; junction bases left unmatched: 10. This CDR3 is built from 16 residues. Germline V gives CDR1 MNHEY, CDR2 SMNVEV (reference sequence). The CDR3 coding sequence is TGTGCCAGCAGTTTATTTGGCGGGAGTCCATTAAATGAGCAGTTCTTC. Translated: CASSLFGGSPLNEQFF.

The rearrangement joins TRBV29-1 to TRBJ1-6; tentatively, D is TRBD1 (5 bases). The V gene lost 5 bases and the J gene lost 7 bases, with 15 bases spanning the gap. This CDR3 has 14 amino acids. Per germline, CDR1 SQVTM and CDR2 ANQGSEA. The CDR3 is CSVPSGTGNSPLHF. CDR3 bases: TGCAGCGTTCCTTCCGGGACGGGAAATTCACCCCTCCACTTT.

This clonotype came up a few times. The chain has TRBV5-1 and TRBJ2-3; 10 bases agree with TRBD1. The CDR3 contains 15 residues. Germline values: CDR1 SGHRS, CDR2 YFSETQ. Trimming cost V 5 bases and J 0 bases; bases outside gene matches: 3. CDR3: CASSRQGASTDTQYF. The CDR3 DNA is TGCGCCAGCAGTAGACAGGGGGCCAGCACAGATACGCAGTATTTT.

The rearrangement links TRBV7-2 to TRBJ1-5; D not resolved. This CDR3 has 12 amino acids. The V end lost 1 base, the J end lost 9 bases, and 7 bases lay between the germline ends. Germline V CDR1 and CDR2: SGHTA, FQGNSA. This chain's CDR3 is CASSLGVWPQHF. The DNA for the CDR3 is TGTGCCAGCAGCTTAGGGGTGTGGCCCCAGCATTTT.

The CDR3 DNA follows: TGTGCCAGTGGGGACAGGGAGCAAGAGACCCAGTACTTC. Its translation is CASGDREQETQYF. The chain employs TRBV19 and TRBJ2-5, with TRBD1 identical over 9 bases. Germline trimming cut 8 bases from V and 2 bases from J; bases unmatched to any gene: 3. CDR3 length: 13 residues. Germline CDR1 reads LNHDA; CDR2 reads SQIVND (reference sequence).

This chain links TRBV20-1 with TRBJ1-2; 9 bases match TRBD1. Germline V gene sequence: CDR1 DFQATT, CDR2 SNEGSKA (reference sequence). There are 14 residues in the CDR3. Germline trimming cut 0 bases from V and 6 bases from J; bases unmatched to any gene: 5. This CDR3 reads CSAREWDRAHGYTF. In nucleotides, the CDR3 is TGCAGTGCTAGAGAATGGGACAGGGCCCATGGCTACACCTTC.

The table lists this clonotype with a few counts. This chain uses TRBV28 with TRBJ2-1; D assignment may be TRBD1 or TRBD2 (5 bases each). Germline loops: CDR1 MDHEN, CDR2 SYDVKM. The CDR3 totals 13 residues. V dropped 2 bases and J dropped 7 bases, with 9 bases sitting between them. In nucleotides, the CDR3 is TGTGCCAGCAGTTTAAGGGGAGCTAATGAGCAGTTCTTC. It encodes CASSLRGANEQFF.

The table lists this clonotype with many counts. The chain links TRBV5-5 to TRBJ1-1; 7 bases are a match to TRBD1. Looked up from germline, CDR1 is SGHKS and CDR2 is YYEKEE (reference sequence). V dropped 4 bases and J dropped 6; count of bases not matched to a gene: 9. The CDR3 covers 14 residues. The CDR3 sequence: CASSTRQGGSEAFF. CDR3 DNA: TGTGCCAGCAGCACAAGACAGGGAGGCTCTGAAGCTTTCTTT. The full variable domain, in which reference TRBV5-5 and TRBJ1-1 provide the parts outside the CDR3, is DAGVTQSPTHLIKTRGQQVTLRCSPISGHKSVSWYQQVLGQGPQFIFQYYEKEERGRGNFPDRFSARQFPNYSSELNVNALLLGDSALYLCASSTRQGGSEAFFGQGTRLTVV.

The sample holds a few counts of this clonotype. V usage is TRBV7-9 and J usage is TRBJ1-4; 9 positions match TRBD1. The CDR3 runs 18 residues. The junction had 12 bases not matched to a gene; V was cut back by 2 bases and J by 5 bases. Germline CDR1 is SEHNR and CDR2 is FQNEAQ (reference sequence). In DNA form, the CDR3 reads TGTGCCAGCAGCTTAACCGGGACAGGGAGAGTAAGGAATGAAAAACTGTTTTTT. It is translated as CASSLTGTGRVRNEKLFF.

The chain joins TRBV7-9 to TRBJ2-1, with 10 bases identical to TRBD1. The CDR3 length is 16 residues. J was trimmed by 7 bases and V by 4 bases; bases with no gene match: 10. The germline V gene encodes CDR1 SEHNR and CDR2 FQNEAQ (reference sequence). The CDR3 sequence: CASSWGQGNWENEQFF. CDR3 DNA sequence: TGTGCCAGCAGCTGGGGACAGGGGAATTGGGAAAATGAGCAGTTCTTC. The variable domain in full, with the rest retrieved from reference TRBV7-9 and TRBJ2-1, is DTGVSQNPRHKITKRGQNVTFRCDPISEHNRLYWYRQTLGQGPEFLTYFQNEAQLEKSRLLSDRFSAERPKGSFSTLEIQRTEQGDSAMYLCASSWGQGNWENEQFFGPGTRLTVL.

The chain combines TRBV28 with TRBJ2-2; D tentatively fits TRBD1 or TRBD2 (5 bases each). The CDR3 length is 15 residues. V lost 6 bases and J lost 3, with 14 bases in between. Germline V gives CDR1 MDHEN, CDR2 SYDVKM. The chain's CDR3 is CASRVSGAHTGELFF. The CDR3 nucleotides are TGTGCCAGCAGGGTGTCCGGGGCACACACCGGGGAGCTGTTTTTT.